This T cell receptor (beta chain) comes out of a study of control samples from healthy donors and cancer patients. TCRdb's table, derived via immunoSEQ multiplex PCR, lists solely in-frame clones and lacks some. The sample has about 130,000 clones; roughly 94% are singletons. CDR3 length: 13 amino acids. CDR1 is MNHEY, CDR2 SVGAGI, per germline. V was cut by 5 bases and J by 6 bases, with 13 bases left in between. The chain links TRBV6-5 to TRBJ1-1, with D perhaps TRBD1 (6 bases). This TCR was sampled from a man between 60 and 75 years old with colorectal cancer. Source material: PBMCs. Written as DNA, the CDR3 is TGTGCCAGCAGTCAGGGGATGTTCGCTGAAGCTTTCTTT. Its protein is CASSQGMFAEAFF.